This TCR beta chain originates from a study of CD8 T cells in ankylosing spondylitis. Notes on the study in general: Some of the motif variants had earlier been found in reactive arthritis patients' fluid and blood. Typical of ankylosing spondylitis blood, it appeared, was a TCR beta motif of eight highly homologous variants. In peripheral blood, disease-linked CD8+ clones occurred at relatively low frequencies. Significant enrichment of disease-linked clones was reported in matched ankylosing spondylitis synovial fluid.

As to this clonotype: The antigen is unknown.

Germline V CDR1 and CDR2: MNHEY, SMNVEV (reference sequence). CDR3 length: 12 amino acids. V gave up 5 bases and J gave up 6 bases, with 9 bases separating them. Quantitative molecular-barcoded 5'-RACE generated the TCR beta libraries. MiXCR was run by TCRdb on the 5' RACE reads, yielding one entry per CDR3 protein. Among under 950,000 distinct CDR3 sequences listed, roughly 20% were seen once. V and J are TRBV27 and TRBJ2-3; D possibly uses TRBD1 or TRBD2 (5 bases each). The TCR comes from a male donor with ankylosing spondylitis. Sequenced sample: blood, either unsorted or a sorted T cell fraction (not recorded which). The DNA of the CDR3 is TGTGCCAGCAGTAAAGAGGGGGATACGCAGTATTTT. This translates into CASSKEGDTQYF.